The T cell receptor (beta chain) described here comes from a study of OX40 agonist ivuxolimab in advanced cancers. Study at large: Antecedent anti-PD-1, anti-PD-L1 or anti-CTLA-4 therapy was permissible, with roughly 40% having received some. Study-level findings and limits: In general, CD8+ T cells held more expanded clones than CD4+ did, on average.

Generated by immunoSEQ multiplex PCR, the TCRdb table keeps only in-frame clones and is missing some. The sample lists about 69,000 clones, about 85% occurring once. This clone was detected only a few times. Its antigen is currently unknown. CDR3 length equals 10 residues. The ends were cut back, 1 base at V and 5 bases at J, with 0 bases in the middle. Germline loops: CDR1 MRHNA, CDR2 SNTAGT. The study sampled blood at baseline, cycle 4 day 1, and cycle 7 day 1. This clonotype was obtained from an adult with an advanced solid tumor such as melanoma, head and neck, liver or kidney cancer. This specimen consisted of CD4+ or CD8+ T cells sorted from blood, obtained in a trial of the OX40 agonist ivuxolimab. The genes are TRBV6-4 and TRBJ2-7; no firm D call. The CDR3 loop reads CASSDYEQYF. The CDR3 bases are TGTGCCAGCAGTGACTACGAGCAGTACTTC.